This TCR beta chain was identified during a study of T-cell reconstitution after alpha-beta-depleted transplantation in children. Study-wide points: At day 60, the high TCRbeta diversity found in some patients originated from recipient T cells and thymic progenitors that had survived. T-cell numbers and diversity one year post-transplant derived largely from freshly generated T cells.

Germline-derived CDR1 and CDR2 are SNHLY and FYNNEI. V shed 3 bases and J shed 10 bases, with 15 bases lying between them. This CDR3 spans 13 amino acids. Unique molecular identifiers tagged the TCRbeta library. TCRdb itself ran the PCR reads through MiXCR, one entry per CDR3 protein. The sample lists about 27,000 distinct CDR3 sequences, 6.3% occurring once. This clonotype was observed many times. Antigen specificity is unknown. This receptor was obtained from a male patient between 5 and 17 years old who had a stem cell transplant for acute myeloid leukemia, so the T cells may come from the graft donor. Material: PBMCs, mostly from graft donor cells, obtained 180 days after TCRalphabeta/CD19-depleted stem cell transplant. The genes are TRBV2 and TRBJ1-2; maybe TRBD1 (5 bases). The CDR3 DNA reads TGTGCCAGCAGTGAGGGACTGGGAGTCTTCTACACCTTC. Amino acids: CASSEGLGVFYTF.